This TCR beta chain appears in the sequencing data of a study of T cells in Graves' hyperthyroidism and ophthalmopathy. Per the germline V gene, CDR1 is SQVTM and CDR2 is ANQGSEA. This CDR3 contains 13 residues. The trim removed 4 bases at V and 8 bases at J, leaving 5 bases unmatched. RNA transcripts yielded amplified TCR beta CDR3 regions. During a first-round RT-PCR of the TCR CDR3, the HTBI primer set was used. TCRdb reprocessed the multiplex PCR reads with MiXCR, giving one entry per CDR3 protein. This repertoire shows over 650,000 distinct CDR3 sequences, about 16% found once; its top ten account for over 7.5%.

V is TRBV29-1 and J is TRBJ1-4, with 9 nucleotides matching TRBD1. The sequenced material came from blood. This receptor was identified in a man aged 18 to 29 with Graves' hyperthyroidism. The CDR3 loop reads CSVGTGVREKLFF. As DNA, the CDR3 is TGCAGCGTTGGGACAGGGGTCCGAGAAAAACTGTTTTTT. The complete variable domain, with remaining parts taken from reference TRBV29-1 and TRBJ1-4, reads SAVISQKPSRDICQRGTSLTIQCQVDSQVTMMFWYRQQPGQSLTLIATANQGSEATYESGFVIDKFPISRPNLTFSTLTVSNMSPEDSSIYLCSVGTGVREKLFFGSGTQLSVL.